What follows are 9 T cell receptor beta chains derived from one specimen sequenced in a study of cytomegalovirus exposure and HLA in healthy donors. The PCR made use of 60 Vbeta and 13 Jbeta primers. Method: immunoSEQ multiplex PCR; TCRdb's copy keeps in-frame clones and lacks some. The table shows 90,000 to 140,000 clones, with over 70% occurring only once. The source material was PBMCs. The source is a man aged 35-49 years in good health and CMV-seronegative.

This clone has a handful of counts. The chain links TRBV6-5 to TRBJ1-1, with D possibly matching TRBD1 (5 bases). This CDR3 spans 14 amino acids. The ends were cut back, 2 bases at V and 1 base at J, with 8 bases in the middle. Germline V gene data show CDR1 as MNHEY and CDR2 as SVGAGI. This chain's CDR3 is CASSYGAENTEAFF. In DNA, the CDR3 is TGTGCCAGCAGTTACGGGGCAGAGAACACTGAAGCTTTCTTT.

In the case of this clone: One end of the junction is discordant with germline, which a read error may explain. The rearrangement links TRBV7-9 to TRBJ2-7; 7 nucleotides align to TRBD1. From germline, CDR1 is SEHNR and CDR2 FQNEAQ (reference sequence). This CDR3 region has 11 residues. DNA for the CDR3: TGTGCCAGCAGCTCGAACGACAGGGTCGGCTTC. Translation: CASSSNDRVGF.

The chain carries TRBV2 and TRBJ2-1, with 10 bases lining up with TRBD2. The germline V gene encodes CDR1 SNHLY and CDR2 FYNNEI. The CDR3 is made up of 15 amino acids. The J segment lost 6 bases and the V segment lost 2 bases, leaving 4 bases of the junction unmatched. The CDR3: CASSEPRLAGNEQFF. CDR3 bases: TGTGCCAGCAGTGAACCGAGACTAGCGGGCAATGAGCAGTTCTTC.

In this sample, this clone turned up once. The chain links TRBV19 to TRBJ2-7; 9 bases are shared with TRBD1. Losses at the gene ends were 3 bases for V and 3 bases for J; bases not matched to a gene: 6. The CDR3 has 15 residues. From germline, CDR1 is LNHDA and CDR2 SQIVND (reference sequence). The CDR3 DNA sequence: TGTGCCAGTAGTATTGTCGGGACAGGGTTCTACGAGCAGTACTTC. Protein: CASSIVGTGFYEQYF. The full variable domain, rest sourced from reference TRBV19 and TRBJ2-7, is DGGITQSPKYLFRKEGQNVTLSCEQNLNHDAMYWYRQDPGQGLRLIYYSQIVNDFQKGDIAEGYSVSREKKESFPLTVTSAQKNPTAFYLCASSIVGTGFYEQYFGPGTRLTVT.

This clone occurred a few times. The CDR3 coding sequence is TGTGCCAGCAGCTCCCAGGCGATCTATGGCTACACCTTC. Amino acids: CASSSQAIYGYTF. The chain carries TRBV7-9 and TRBJ1-2; D call uncertain. The CDR3 runs to 13 residues. Germline lookup yields CDR1 SEHNR and CDR2 FQNEAQ (reference sequence). V was pared by 4 bases and J by 4 bases, with 10 bases between.

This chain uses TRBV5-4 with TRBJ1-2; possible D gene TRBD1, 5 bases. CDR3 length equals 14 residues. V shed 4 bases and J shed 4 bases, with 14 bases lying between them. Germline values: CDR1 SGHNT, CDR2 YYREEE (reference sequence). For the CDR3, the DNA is TGTGCCAGCAGCGTCCCGGGGGGGAGCTATGGCTACACCTTC. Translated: CASSVPGGSYGYTF.

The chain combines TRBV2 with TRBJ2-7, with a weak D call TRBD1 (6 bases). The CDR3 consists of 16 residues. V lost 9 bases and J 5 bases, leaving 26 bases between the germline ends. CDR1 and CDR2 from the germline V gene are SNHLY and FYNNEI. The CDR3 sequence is CARKMKQGPLGHEQYF. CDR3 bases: TGTGCCAGGAAGATGAAACAGGGACCTTTAGGCCACGAGCAGTACTTC.

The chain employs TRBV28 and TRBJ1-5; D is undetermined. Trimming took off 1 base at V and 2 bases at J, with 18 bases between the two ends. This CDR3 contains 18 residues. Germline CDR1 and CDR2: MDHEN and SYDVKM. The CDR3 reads CASSLYFPKLRGNQPQHF. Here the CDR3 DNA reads TGTGCCAGCAGTTTATACTTCCCCAAATTGAGGGGCAATCAGCCCCAGCATTTT.

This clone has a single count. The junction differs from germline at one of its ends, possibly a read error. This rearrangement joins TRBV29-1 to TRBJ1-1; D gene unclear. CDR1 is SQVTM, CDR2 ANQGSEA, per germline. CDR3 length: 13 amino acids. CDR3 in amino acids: CSVEAQLNTEAFF. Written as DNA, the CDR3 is TGCAGCGTAGAAGCACAATTGAACACTGAAGCTTTCTTT.